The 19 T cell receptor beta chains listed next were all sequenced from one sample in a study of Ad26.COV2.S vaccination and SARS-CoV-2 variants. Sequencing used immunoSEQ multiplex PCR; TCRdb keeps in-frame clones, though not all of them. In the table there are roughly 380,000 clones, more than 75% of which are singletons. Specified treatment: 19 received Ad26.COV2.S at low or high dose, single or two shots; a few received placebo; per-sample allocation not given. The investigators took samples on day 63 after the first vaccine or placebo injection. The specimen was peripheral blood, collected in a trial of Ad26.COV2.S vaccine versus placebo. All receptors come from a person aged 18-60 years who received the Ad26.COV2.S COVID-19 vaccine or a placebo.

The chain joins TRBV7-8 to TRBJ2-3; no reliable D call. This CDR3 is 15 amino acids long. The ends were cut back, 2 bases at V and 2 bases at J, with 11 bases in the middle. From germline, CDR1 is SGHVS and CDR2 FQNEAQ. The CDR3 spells CASSLIGLITDTQYF. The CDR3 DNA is TGTGCCAGCAGCTTAATTGGGCTTATCACAGATACGCAGTATTTT.

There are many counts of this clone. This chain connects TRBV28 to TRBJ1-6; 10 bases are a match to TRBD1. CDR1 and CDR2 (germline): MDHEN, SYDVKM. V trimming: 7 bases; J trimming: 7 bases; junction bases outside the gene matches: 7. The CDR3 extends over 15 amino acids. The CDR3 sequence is CASTSPGQGNSPLHF. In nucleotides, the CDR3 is TGTGCCAGCACCTCCCCGGGACAGGGGAATTCACCCCTCCACTTT. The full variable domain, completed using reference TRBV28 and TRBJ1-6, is DVKVTQSSRYLVKRTGEKVFLECVQDMDHENMFWYRQDPGLGLRLIYFSYDVKMKEKGDIPEGYSVSREKKERFSLILESASTNQTSMYLCASTSPGQGNSPLHFGNGTRLTVT.

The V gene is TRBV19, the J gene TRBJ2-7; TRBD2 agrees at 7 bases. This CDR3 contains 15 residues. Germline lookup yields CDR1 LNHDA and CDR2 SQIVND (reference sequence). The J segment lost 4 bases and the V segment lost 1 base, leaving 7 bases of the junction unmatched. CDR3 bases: TGTGCCAGTAGTATAGTGGGCCGGCGGGGGTACGAGCAGTACTTC. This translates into CASSIVGRRGYEQYF.

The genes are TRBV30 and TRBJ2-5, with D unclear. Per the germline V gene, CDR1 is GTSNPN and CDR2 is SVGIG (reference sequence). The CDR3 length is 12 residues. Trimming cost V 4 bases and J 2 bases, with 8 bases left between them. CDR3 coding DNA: TGTGCCTGGAACCAGTTTCAAGAGACCCAGTACTTC. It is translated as CAWNQFQETQYF.

The CDR3 loop is CASSLLGGGGATDTQYF. CDR3 nucleotide sequence: TGTGCCAGCAGCTTACTCGGTGGCGGGGGGGCCACAGATACGCAGTATTTT. J is TRBJ2-3 and V is TRBV7-2, with 9 bases identical to TRBD2. This CDR3 spans 17 amino acids. V lost 2 bases and J lost 2; bases outside the gene matches: 8. Germline V lookup: CDR1 SGHTA, CDR2 FQGNSA.

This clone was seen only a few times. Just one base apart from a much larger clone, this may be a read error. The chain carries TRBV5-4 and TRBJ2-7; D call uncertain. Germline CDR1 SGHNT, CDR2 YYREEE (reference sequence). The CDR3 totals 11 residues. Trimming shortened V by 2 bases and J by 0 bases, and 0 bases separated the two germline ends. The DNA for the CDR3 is TGTGCCAGCAGCTTCTCCTACGAGCAGTACTTC. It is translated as CASSFSYEQYF.

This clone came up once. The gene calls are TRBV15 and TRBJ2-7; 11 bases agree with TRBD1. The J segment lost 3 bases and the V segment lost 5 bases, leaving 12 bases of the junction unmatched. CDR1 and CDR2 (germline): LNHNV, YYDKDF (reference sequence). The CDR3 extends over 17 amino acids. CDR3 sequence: CATSPSPRDRGFYEQYF. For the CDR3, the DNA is TGTGCCACCAGCCCTTCGCCGAGGGACAGGGGGTTCTACGAGCAGTACTTC.

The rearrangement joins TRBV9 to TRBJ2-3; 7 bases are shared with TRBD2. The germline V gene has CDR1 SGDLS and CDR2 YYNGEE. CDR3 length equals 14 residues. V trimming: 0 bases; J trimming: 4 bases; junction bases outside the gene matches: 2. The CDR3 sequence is CASSVVGRADTQYF. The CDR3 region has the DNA TGTGCCAGCAGCGTAGTAGGGAGGGCAGATACGCAGTATTTT.

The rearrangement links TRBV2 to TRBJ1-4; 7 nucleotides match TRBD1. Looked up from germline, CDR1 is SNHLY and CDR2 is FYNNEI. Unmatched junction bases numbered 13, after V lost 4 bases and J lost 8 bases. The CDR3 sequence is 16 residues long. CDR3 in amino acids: CASSAGQGGPGEKLFF. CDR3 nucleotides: TGTGCCAGCAGTGCGGGACAAGGGGGCCCTGGGGAAAAACTGTTTTTT.

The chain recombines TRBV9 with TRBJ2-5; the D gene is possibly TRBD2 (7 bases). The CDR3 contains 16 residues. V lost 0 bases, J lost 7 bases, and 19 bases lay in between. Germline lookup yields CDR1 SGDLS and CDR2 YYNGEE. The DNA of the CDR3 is TGTGCCAGCAGCGTAGATCCGTCTAGGGGGGAGGGGACCCAGTACTTC. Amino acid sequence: CASSVDPSRGEGTQYF. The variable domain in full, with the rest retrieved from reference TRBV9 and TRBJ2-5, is DSGVTQTPKHLITATGQRVTLRCSPRSGDLSVYWYQQSLDQGLQFLIQYYNGEERAKGNILERFSAQQFPDLHSELNLSSLELGDSALYFCASSVDPSRGEGTQYFGPGTRLLVL.

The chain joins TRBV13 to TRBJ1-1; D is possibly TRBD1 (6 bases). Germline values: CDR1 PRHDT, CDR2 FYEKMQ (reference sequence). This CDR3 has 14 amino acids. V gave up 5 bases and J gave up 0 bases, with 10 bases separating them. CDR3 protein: CASSPGTLNTEAFF. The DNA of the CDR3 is TGTGCCAGCAGCCCCGGGACATTGAACACTGAAGCTTTCTTT.

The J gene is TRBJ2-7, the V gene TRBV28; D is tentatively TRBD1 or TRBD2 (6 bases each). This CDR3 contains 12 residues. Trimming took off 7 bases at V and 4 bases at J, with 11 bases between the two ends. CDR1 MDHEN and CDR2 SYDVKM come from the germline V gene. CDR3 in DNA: TGTGCCAGCATGAGGGGGGCGTACGAGCAGTACTTC. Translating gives CASMRGAYEQYF.

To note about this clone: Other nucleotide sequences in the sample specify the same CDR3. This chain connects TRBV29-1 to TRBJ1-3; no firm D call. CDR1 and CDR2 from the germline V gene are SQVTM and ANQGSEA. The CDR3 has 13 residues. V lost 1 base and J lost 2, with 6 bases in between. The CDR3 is CSVEGQAGNTIYF. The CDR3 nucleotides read TGCAGCGTTGAAGGGCAGGCTGGAAACACCATATATTTT.

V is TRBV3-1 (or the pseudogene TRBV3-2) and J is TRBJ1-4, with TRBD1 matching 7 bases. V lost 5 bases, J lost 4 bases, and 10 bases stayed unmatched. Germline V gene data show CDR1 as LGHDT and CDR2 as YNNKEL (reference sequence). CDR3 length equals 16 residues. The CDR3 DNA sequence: TGTGCCAGCAGCGACCCGGGACAGCCTGTTAATGAAAAACTGTTTTTT. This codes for CASSDPGQPVNEKLFF.

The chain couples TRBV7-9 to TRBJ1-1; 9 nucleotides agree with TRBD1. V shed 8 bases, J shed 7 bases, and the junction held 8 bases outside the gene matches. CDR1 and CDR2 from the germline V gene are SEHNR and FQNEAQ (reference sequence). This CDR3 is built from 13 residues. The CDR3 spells CASGPTGGVEAFF. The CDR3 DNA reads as TGTGCCAGCGGACCTACAGGGGGCGTTGAAGCTTTCTTT.

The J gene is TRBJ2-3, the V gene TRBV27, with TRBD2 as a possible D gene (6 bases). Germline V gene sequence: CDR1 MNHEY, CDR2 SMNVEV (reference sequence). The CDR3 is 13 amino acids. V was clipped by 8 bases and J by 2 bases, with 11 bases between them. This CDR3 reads CASGAGYTDTQYF. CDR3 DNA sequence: TGTGCCAGCGGGGCGGGGTACACAGATACGCAGTATTTT.

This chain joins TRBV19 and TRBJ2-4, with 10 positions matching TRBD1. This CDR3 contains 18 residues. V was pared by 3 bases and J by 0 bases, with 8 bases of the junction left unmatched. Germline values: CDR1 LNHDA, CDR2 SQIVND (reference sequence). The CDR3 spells CASSIRDRGSLAKNIQYF. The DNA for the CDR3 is TGTGCCAGTAGTATCCGGGACAGGGGATCACTAGCCAAAAACATTCAGTACTTC.

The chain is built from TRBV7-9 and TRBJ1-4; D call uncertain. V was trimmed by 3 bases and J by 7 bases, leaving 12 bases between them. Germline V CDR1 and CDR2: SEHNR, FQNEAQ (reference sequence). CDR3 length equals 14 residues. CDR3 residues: CASSFDWASEKLFF. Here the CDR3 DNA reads TGTGCCAGCAGCTTTGACTGGGCTAGTGAAAAACTGTTTTTT. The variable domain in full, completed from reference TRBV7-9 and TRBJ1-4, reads DTGVSQNPRHKITKRGQNVTFRCDPISEHNRLYWYRQTLGQGPEFLTYFQNEAQLEKSRLLSDRFSAERPKGSFSTLEIQRTEQGDSAMYLCASSFDWASEKLFFGSGTQLSVL.

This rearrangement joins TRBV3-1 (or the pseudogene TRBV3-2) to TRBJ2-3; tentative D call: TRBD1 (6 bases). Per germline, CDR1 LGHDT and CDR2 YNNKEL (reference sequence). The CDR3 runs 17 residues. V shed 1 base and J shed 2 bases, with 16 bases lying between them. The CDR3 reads CASSQGDTLSLTDTQYF. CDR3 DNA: TGTGCCAGCAGCCAAGGGGACACCCTTTCACTCACAGATACGCAGTATTTT.